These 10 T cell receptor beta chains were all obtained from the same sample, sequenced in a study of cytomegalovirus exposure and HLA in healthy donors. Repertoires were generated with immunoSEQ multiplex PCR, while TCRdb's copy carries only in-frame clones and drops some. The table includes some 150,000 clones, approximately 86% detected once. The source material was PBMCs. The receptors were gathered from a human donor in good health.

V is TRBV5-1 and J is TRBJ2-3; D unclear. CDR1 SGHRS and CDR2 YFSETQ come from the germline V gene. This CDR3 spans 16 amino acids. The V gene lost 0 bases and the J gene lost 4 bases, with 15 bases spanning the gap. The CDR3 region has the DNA TGCGCCAGCAGCTTGGCTACCGGAGCAAACTCAGATACGCAGTATTTT. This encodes CASSLATGANSDTQYF.

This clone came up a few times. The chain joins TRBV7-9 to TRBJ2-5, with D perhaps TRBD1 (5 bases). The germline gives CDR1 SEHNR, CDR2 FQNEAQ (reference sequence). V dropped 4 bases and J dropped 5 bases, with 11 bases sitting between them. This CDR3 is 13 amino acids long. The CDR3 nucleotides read TGTGCCAGCAGCTCTCGACAGTATGAGACCCAGTACTTC. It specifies CASSSRQYETQYF.

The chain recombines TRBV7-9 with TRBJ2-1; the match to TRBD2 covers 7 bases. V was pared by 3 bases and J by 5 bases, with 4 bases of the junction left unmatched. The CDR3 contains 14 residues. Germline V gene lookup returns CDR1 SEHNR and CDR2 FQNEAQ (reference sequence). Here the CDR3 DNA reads TGTGCCAGCAGCTTCTATGCGGGGGACAATGAGCAGTTCTTC. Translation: CASSFYAGDNEQFF.

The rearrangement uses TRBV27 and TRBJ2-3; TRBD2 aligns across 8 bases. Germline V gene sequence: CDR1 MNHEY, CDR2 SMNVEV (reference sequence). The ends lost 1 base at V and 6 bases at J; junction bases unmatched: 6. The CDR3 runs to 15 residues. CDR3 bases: TGTGCCAGCAGTTTATTAGGCGGGGGGCAGGATACGCAGTATTTT. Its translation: CASSLLGGGQDTQYF.

The CDR3 DNA follows: TGTGCCAGCAGCCAAGAAAGGACAGGGATTTATGGCTACACCTTC. Amino acids: CASSQERTGIYGYTF. The chain combines TRBV4-2 with TRBJ1-2, with 8 bases lining up with TRBD1. Germline lookup yields CDR1 LGHNA and CDR2 YNFKEQ. The CDR3 is 15 amino acids. V was clipped by 0 bases and J by 5 bases; unmatched bases: 5.

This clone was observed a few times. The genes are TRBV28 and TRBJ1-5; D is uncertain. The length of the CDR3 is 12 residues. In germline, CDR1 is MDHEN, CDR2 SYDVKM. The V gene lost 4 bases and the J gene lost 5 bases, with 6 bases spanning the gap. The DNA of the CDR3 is TGTGCCAGCAGTTCTAATTATCAGCCCCAGCATTTT. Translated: CASSSNYQPQHF.

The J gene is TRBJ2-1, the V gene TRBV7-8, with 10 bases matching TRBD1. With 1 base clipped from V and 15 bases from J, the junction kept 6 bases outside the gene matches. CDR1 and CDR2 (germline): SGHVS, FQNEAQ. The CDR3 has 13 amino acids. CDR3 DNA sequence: TGTGCCAGCAGCTTAGGAGGGACAGGGGTGTCGTTCTTC. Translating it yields CASSLGGTGVSFF. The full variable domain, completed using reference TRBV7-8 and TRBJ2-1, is GAGVSQSPRYKVAKRGQDVALRCDPISGHVSLFWYQQALGQGPEFLTYFQNEAQLDKSGLPSDRFFAERPEGSVSTLKIQRTQQEDSAVYLCASSLGGTGVSFFGPGTRLTVL.

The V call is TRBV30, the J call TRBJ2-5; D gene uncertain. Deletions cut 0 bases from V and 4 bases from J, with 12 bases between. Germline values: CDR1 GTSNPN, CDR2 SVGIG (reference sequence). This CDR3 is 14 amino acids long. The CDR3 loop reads CAWSVRVSRETQYF. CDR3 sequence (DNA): TGTGCCTGGAGTGTTAGAGTGAGTAGAGAGACCCAGTACTTC.

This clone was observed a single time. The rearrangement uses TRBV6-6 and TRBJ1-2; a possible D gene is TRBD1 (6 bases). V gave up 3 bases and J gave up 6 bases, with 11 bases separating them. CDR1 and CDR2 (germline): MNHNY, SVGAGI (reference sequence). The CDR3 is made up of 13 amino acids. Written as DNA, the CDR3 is TGTGCCAGCAGTTATGGGCAGGGGAATGGCTACACCTTC. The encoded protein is CASSYGQGNGYTF.

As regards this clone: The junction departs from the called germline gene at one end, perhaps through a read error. The CDR3 nucleotides are TGTGCCAGCACCACTAGCTACCAACCCCTCCTCTTC. Protein product: CASTTSYQPLLF. This chain joins TRBV28 and TRBJ2-1; TRBD2 is a possible D gene (6 bases). CDR1 and CDR2 from the germline V gene are MDHEN and SYDVKM. The CDR3 is made up of 12 amino acids. The full variable domain, rest sourced from reference TRBV28 and TRBJ2-1, is DVKVTQSSRYLVKRTGEKVFLECVQDMDHENMFWYRQDPGLGLRLIYFSYDVKMKEKGDIPEGYSVSREKKERFSLILESASTNQTSMYLCASTTSYQPLLFGPGTRLTVL.